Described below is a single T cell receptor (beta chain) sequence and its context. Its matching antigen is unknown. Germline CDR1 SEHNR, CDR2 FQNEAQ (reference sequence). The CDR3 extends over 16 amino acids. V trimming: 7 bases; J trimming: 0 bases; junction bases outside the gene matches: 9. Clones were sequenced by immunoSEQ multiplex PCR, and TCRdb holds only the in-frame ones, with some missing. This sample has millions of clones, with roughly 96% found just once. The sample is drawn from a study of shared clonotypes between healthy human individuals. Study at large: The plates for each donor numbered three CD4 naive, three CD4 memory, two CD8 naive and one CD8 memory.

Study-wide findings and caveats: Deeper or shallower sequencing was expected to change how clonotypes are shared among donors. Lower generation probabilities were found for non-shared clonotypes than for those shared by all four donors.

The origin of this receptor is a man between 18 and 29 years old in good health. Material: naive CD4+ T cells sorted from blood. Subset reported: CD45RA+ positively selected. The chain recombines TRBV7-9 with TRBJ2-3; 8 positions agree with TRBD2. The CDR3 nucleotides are TGTGCCAGCATCCCTACGGGACTAGAGAGCACAGATACGCAGTATTTT. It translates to CASIPTGLESTDTQYF.